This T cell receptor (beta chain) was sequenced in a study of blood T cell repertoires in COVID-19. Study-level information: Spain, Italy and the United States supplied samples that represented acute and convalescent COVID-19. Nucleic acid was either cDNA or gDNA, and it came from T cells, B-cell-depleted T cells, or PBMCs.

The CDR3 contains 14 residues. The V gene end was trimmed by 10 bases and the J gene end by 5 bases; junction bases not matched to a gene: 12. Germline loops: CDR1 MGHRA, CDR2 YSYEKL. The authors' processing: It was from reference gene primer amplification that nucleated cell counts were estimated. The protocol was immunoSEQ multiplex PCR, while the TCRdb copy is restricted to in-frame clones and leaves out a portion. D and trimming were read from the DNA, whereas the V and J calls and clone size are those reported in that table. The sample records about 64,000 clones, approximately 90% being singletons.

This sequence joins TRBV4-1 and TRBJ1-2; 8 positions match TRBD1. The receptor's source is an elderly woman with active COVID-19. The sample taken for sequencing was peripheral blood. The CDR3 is CATTGQGRKYGYTF. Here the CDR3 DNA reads TGCGCCACCACAGGACAGGGTAGGAAATATGGCTACACCTTC.